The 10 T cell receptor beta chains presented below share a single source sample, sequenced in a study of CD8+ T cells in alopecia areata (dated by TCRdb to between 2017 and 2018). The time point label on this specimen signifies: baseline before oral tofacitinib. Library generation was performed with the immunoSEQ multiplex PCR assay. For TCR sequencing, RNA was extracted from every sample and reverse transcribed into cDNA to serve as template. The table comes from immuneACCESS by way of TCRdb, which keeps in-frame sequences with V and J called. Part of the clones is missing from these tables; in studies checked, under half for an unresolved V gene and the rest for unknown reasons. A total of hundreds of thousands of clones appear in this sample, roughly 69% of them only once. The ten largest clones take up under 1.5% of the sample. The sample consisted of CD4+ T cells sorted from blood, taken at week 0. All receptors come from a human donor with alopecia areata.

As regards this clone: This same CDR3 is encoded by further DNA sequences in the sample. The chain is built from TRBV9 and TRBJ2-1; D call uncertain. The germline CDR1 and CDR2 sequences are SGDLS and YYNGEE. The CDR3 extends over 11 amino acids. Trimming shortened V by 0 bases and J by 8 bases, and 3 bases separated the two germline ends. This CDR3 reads CASSVGDEQFF. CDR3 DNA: TGTGCCAGCAGCGTAGGGGATGAGCAGTTCTTC.

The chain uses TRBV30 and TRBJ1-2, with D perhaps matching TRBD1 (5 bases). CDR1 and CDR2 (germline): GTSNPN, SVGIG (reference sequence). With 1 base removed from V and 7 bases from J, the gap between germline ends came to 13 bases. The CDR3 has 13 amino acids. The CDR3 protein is CAWSEGRRGGYTF. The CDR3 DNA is TGTGCCTGGAGTGAGGGGAGAAGGGGTGGCTACACCTTC.

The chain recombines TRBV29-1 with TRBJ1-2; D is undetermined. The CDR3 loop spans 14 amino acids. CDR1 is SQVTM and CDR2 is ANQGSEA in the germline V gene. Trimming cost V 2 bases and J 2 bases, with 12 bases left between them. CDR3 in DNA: TGCAGCGTTGAAAAGTGGAGCCAAAACTATGGCTACACCTTC. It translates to CSVEKWSQNYGYTF.

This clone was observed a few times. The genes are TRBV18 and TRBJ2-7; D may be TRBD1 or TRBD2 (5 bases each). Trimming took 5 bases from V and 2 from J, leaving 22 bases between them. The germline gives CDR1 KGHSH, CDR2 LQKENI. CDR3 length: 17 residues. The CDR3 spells CASSSPAGTPPTYEQYF. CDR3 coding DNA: TGTGCCAGCTCATCCCCCGCCGGGACCCCGCCCACCTACGAGCAGTACTTC.

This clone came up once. CDR3 sequence: CASSPPGSNNEQFF. CDR3 bases: TGTGCCAGCTCACCACCGGGATCGAACAATGAGCAGTTCTTC. V and J are TRBV18 and TRBJ2-1, with D hard to call. The CDR3 is made up of 14 amino acids. Trimming left V 0 bases short and J 5 bases short, with 8 bases between. CDR1 and CDR2 from the germline V gene are KGHSH and LQKENI.

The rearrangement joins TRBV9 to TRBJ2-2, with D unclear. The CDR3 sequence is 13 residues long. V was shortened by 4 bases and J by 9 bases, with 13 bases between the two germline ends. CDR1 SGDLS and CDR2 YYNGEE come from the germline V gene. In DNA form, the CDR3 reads TGTGCCAGCAGCCCGGAAGGTTTCCGGGAGCTGTTTTTT. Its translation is CASSPEGFRELFF.

CDR3 amino acids: CSVRRSGGAETQYF. The CDR3 bases are TGCAGCGTTCGCAGAAGCGGGGGGGCCGAGACGCAGTATTTT. The gene calls are TRBV29-1 and TRBJ2-3; 10 bases match TRBD2. The CDR3 runs 14 residues. V was pared by 5 bases and J by 9 bases, with 11 bases of the junction left unmatched. CDR1 is SQVTM, CDR2 ANQGSEA, per germline.

The DNA of the CDR3 is TGTGCCAGCAGCGTAGTCCCAGGCAGGGAGACCCAGTACTTC. This gives the protein CASSVVPGRETQYF. V usage is TRBV9 and J usage is TRBJ2-5; D unclear. Germline V gene sequence: CDR1 SGDLS, CDR2 YYNGEE. V was clipped by 0 bases and J by 5 bases, with 11 bases between them. This CDR3 comprises 14 residues.

This chain's CDR3 is CASSLTGTYEQYF. CDR3 nucleotides: TGTGCCAGCAGCCTCACAGGAACCTACGAGCAGTACTTC. The V call is TRBV13, the J call TRBJ2-7; maybe TRBD1 (5 bases). V dropped 5 bases and J dropped 2 bases, with 10 bases sitting between them. Germline lookup yields CDR1 PRHDT and CDR2 FYEKMQ (reference sequence). The CDR3 has 13 residues.

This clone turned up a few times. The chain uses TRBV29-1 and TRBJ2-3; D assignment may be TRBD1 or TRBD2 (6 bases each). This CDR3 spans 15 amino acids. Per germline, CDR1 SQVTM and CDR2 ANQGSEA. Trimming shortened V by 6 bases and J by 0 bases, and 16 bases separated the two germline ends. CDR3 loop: CSVPEWGASTDTQYF. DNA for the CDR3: TGCAGCGTCCCAGAGTGGGGGGCCAGCACAGATACGCAGTATTTT.